The TCR beta chain described here comes from a study of blood T cell repertoires in COVID-19 (dated by TCRdb to about 2020). General notes on the study: Collaborator samples came from the United States, Italy and Spain and covered acute and convalescent phases of COVID-19. The material from the prospective study consisted of cDNA or gDNA derived from T cells, B-cell-depleted T cells, or PBMCs. Subjects who had been exposed to COVID-19, were actively infected with it, or had recovered from it provided the deeply sampled blood TCRbeta repertoires that made up the dataset. The repertoires were released in a freely available public database meant as a resource for research on the immune response to SARS-CoV-2. Samples were obtained from the ongoing ImmuneRACE study (first 160 participants) and from about 1,300 subjects provided by 6 global collaborators. A de-identified subject ID, COVID-19 status, age in years and sex were almost always included in the sample metadata. Where available, HLA class I and class II types were taken from metadata supplied by the sample provider and were not determined by assay-based typing. What the study reported, not specific to this receptor: How much clinical and demographic metadata was included differed by source and by participant, and the metadata was provided uncurated.

In regard to this clone: No antigen is known for it. Per-base qualities were not stored, and no clone one base away is much larger.

TCRbeta CDR3 regions were amplified from genomic DNA by means of the immunoSEQ Assay, a bias-controlled multiplex PCR. Processing in the source paper ran as follows. The number of nucleated cells in each sample was estimated by amplification of reference gene primers within the assay. To quantify the absolute abundance of each unique TCRbeta CDR3 rearrangement, sequence reads were collapsed and filtered. For each sample, productive Simpson clonality was calculated by taking the square root of Simpson's diversity index across productive rearrangements. TCRdb limited this immuneACCESS table to in-frame rearrangements with V and J called. A share of clones is missing; checked studies link under half to unresolved V genes, and the rest is unexplained. Clone size and V and J calls were adopted from that table, with D and trimming inferred from the DNA. Within this sample are roughly 80,000 clones, with approximately 83% of them counted one time only. 8.5% to 10% of the sample rests with the top ten.

Based on the germline V gene, the CDR1 and CDR2 sequences are MDHEN and SYDVKM. The V end loses 8 bases and the J end loses 5 bases, and a stretch of 15 bases separates them. Inclusive of the bounding cysteine and phenylalanine, the CDR3 is 13 residues long. Only the CDR3 DNA stays, 39 bases, in frame from base 1. The collaborating institutions used their own protocols to collect whole blood in K2EDTA tubes. For TCRbeta analysis, collaborator samples were shipped as frozen whole blood, as isolated PBMCs, or as DNA extracted from either sample type. The TCR sequence derives from a human donor in a cohort sampled during active COVID-19. Material: peripheral blood. The V and J segments used are TRBV28 and TRBJ1-2; the D gene is perhaps TRBD1, on 6 matching bases. The nucleotide sequence is TGTGCCAGCTGGGGGCGCGGGGGGTATGGCTACACCTTC. Translated, this gives CASWGRGGYGYTF.